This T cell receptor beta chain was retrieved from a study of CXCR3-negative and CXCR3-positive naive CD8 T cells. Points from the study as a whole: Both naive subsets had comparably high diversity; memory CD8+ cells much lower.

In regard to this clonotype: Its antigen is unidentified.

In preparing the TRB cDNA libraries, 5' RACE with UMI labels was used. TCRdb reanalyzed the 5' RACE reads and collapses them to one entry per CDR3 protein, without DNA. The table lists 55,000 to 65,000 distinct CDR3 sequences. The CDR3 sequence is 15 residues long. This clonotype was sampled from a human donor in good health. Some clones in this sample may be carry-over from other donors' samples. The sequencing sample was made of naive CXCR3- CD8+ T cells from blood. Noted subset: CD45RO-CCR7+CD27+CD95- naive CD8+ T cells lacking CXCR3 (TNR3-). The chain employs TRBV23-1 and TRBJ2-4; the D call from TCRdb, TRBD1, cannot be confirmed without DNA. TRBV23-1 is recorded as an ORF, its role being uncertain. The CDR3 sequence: CASSQQGEAKNIQYF.